The 23 T cell receptor beta chains below come from one sample, sequenced in a study of cytomegalovirus exposure and HLA in healthy donors. With 60 Vbeta and 13 Jbeta primers, the PCR was carried out. TCRdb keeps only in-frame clones here, not all; method: immunoSEQ multiplex PCR. Seen here are approximately 170,000 clones, roughly 80% observed once, and the top ten hold 0.75% to 0.9%. The sample consisted of PBMCs. Receptors were obtained from a woman between 18 and 30 years old in good health and CMV-seronegative.

V usage is TRBV7-2 and J usage is TRBJ1-2, with D unresolved. The CDR3 is 15 amino acids. The V end was cut by 5 bases, the J end by 6 bases, with 19 bases between. Germline CDR1 reads SGHTA; CDR2 reads FQGNSA. Here the CDR3 reads CASSPRGGGSNGYTF. The CDR3 bases are TGTGCCAGCAGCCCCCGGGGAGGAGGATCGAATGGCTACACCTTC.

The V call is TRBV7-9, the J call TRBJ2-7; tentatively, D is TRBD1 (5 bases). This CDR3 has 13 residues. Between the trimmed V and J ends, which lost 7 bases and 2 bases, there was a span of 12 bases. Germline V gene lookup returns CDR1 SEHNR and CDR2 FQNEAQ (reference sequence). This chain's CDR3 is CASTYAGTYEQYF. DNA of the CDR3: TGTGCCAGCACCTATGCAGGGACCTACGAGCAGTACTTC.

The chain links TRBV5-1 to TRBJ2-3; 8 bases map to TRBD2. The V gene end was trimmed by 2 bases and the J gene end by 0 bases; junction bases not matched to a gene: 5. This CDR3 has 16 residues. From germline, CDR1 is SGHRS and CDR2 YFSETQ. DNA of the CDR3: TGCGCCAGCAGCTTAATTGCGGGAGGTAGCACAGATACGCAGTATTTT. Its protein is CASSLIAGGSTDTQYF.

This rearrangement joins TRBV9 to TRBJ2-1; 12 positions match TRBD2. The CDR3 spans 15 residues. The V gene end was trimmed by 4 bases and the J gene end by 5 bases; junction bases not matched to a gene: 4. Germline assignment: CDR1 SGDLS and CDR2 YYNGEE. The chain's CDR3 is CASSPRLAGDNEQFF. Written as DNA, the CDR3 is TGTGCCAGCAGCCCACGACTAGCGGGAGACAATGAGCAGTTCTTC. Variable domain in full (rest from reference TRBV9 and TRBJ2-1): DSGVTQTPKHLITATGQRVTLRCSPRSGDLSVYWYQQSLDQGLQFLIQYYNGEERAKGNILERFSAQQFPDLHSELNLSSLELGDSALYFCASSPRLAGDNEQFFGPGTRLTVL.

The V call is TRBV19, the J call TRBJ2-1, with D maybe TRBD2 (6 bases). Germline V gene sequence: CDR1 LNHDA, CDR2 SQIVND (reference sequence). V lost 5 bases to trimming and J lost 0 bases, with 11 bases between them. This CDR3 has 15 amino acids. The CDR3 reads CASSSSDGSYNEQFF. CDR3 sequence (DNA): TGTGCCAGTAGTTCTAGCGACGGCTCCTACAATGAGCAGTTCTTC.

This chain connects TRBV9 to TRBJ2-1, with 10 bases that match TRBD2. The J segment lost 4 bases and the V segment lost 3 bases, leaving 7 bases of the junction unmatched. CDR1 and CDR2 (germline): SGDLS, YYNGEE. The CDR3 has 16 amino acids. CDR3 bases: TGTGCCAGCAGCGCCACCGGGACTAGCGTATACAATGAGCAGTTCTTC. This sequence encodes CASSATGTSVYNEQFF.

The chain combines TRBV10-1 with TRBJ1-3, with TRBD1 matching 7 bases. Germline loops: CDR1 WNHNN, CDR2 SYGVQD (reference sequence). Losses at the gene ends were 6 bases for V and 0 bases for J; bases not matched to a gene: 8. CDR3 length equals 16 residues. CDR3: CASSGTARGSGNTIYF. CDR3 nucleotide sequence: TGCGCCAGCAGCGGGACAGCGCGGGGCTCTGGAAACACCATATATTTT.

As to this clone: Germline is not matched at one junction end, which may reflect a read error. The genes are TRBV2 and TRBJ2-3; possibly TRBD1 for D (5 bases). Germline V gives CDR1 SNHLY, CDR2 FYNNEI. The CDR3 is 13 residues long. CDR3 loop: CASRERRGDTQYF. The CDR3 DNA reads as TGTGCCAGCCGTGAGAGAAGGGGAGATACGCAGTATTTT.

The chain carries TRBV28 and TRBJ2-3; 10 bases are a match to TRBD2. This CDR3 comprises 21 residues. In germline, CDR1 is MDHEN, CDR2 SYDVKM. The J segment lost 6 bases and the V segment lost 2 bases, leaving 23 bases of the junction unmatched. CDR3 sequence: CASSLEFNPGLADQPTDTQYF. CDR3 coding DNA: TGTGCCAGCAGTTTAGAATTTAACCCCGGACTAGCGGACCAGCCCACGGATACGCAGTATTTT.

V usage is TRBV18 and J usage is TRBJ2-3; 10 nucleotides match TRBD2. This CDR3 is 21 amino acids long. The germline V gene encodes CDR1 KGHSH and CDR2 LQKENI. Losses at the gene ends were 3 bases for V and 4 bases for J; bases not matched to a gene: 22. The CDR3 nucleotides read TGTGCCAGCTCACCCGCCTACCTCCCGGGACTAGCGAGGGAGATCCCAGATACGCAGTATTTT. Translated, it gives CASSPAYLPGLAREIPDTQYF.

The chain uses TRBV5-4 and TRBJ2-1; TRBD2 matches at 7 bases. The J segment lost 2 bases and the V segment lost 4 bases, leaving 12 bases of the junction unmatched. Looked up from germline, CDR1 is SGHNT and CDR2 is YYREEE (reference sequence). The CDR3 length is 17 residues. The CDR3: CASSRTGGTTTYNEQFF. CDR3 DNA: TGTGCCAGCAGCCGAACCGGCGGGACTACCACCTACAATGAGCAGTTCTTC.

V is TRBV28 and J is TRBJ1-1; 8 bases align to TRBD1. The germline CDR1 and CDR2 sequences are MDHEN and SYDVKM. This CDR3 is 18 amino acids long. After removal of 1 base from V and 2 bases from J, the junction contained 12 bases not matched to a gene. The CDR3 is CASSLYGPDRGLNTEAFF. Written as DNA, the CDR3 is TGTGCCAGCAGTTTATATGGCCCTGACAGGGGCCTTAACACTGAAGCTTTCTTT.

This clone was picked up one time. The chain carries TRBV6-1 and TRBJ1-3, with TRBD1 matching 7 bases. The ends lost 3 bases at V and 0 bases at J; junction bases unmatched: 8. This CDR3 comprises 17 residues. CDR1 and CDR2 (germline): MNHNS, SASEGT. The CDR3 nucleotides read TGTGCCAGCAGTGACGCTGGACAGGCCCCCTCTGGAAACACCATATATTTT. It yields the protein CASSDAGQAPSGNTIYF.

The genes are TRBV28 and TRBJ1-1; 10 bases agree with TRBD1. The CDR3 has 13 amino acids. The V and J ends lost 5 bases and 5 bases, in that order; junction bases with no gene match: 2. From germline, CDR1 is MDHEN and CDR2 SYDVKM. The CDR3 nucleotides read TGTGCCAGCAGTGTGGGACAGGGGACTGAAGCTTTCTTT. Translation: CASSVGQGTEAFF.

The rearrangement links TRBV19 to TRBJ1-5; D might be TRBD1 (5 bases). This CDR3 has 16 amino acids. The V end lost 9 bases, the J end lost 4 bases, and 22 bases lay between the germline ends. Germline V gives CDR1 LNHDA, CDR2 SQIVND (reference sequence). Written as DNA, the CDR3 is TGTGCCAGATCTAAAAGGCGGGGGAACGAAAATCAGCCCCAGCATTTT. Translation gives CARSKRRGNENQPQHF. Drawing the rest from reference TRBV19 and TRBJ1-5, the complete variable domain is DGGITQSPKYLFRKEGQNVTLSCEQNLNHDAMYWYRQDPGQGLRLIYYSQIVNDFQKGDIAEGYSVSREKKESFPLTVTSAQKNPTAFYLCARSKRRGNENQPQHFGDGTRLSIL.

The chain is built from TRBV7-6 and TRBJ1-3; the D gene is possibly TRBD1 (5 bases). The CDR3 contains 15 residues. V shed 0 bases and J shed 3 bases, with 9 bases lying between them. From germline, CDR1 is SGHVS and CDR2 FNYEAQ. The CDR3 region has the DNA TGTGCCAGCAGCTTAGCATCAGGGCTTGGAAACACCATATATTTT. Translation: CASSLASGLGNTIYF.

This chain uses TRBV11-3 with TRBJ2-3; unclear D gene. CDR1 and CDR2 (germline): SGHNT, YENEEA. V was clipped by 4 bases and J by 6 bases, with 5 bases between them. The CDR3 consists of 11 residues. This CDR3 reads CASSYEDTQYF. As DNA, the CDR3 is TGTGCCAGCAGCTACGAGGATACGCAGTATTTT. Full variable domain (outside the CDR3, taken from reference TRBV11-3 and TRBJ2-3): EAGVVQSPRYKIIEKKQPVAFWCNPISGHNTLYWYLQNLGQGPELLIRYENEEAVDDSQLPKDRFSAERLKGVDSTLKIQPAELGDSAVYLCASSYEDTQYFGPGTRLTVL.

The CDR3 sequence: CASSQDSSAGSVNEQYF. The CDR3 region has the DNA TGTGCCAGCAGCCAAGACTCCTCGGCGGGATCGGTGAACGAGCAGTACTTC. The V gene is TRBV4-2, the J gene TRBJ2-7, with D possibly being TRBD2 (6 bases). This CDR3 comprises 17 residues. Trimming removed 0 bases at V and 5 bases at J, with 20 bases between. CDR1 and CDR2 (germline): LGHNA, YNFKEQ.

This clone was counted between two and nine times. V is TRBV28 and J is TRBJ2-7, with D perhaps TRBD2 (6 bases). Trimming removed 4 bases from V and 3 bases from J, with 25 bases in between. The germline V gene has CDR1 MDHEN and CDR2 SYDVKM. The CDR3 has 18 residues. This chain's CDR3 is CASSSPLRLRGTNYEQYF. The DNA for the CDR3 is TGTGCCAGCAGTTCCCCTCTAAGGCTTCGGGGGACGAACTACGAGCAGTACTTC.

J is TRBJ2-2 and V is TRBV15, with D perhaps TRBD1 (6 bases). V lost 2 bases to trimming and J lost 6 bases, with 10 bases between them. This CDR3 comprises 14 residues. CDR1 and CDR2 (germline): LNHNV, YYDKDF (reference sequence). The CDR3 here is CATSRSGVAGELFF. In DNA form, the CDR3 reads TGTGCCACCAGCAGATCAGGGGTCGCCGGGGAGCTGTTTTTT.

There are a few counts of this clone. The chain's CDR3 is CASSLEDQGGQEQYF. The CDR3 nucleotides read TGTGCCAGCAGCTTGGAGGATCAAGGGGGTCAAGAGCAGTACTTC. V usage is TRBV5-4 and J usage is TRBJ2-7; TRBD1 is a possible D gene (6 bases). The CDR3 runs 15 residues. CDR1 is SGHNT, CDR2 YYREEE, per germline (reference sequence). The V and J ends lost 0 bases and 7 bases respectively, with 17 bases between them.

V and J are TRBV9 and TRBJ2-5; 7 bases agree with TRBD2. V lost 3 bases to trimming and J lost 6 bases; unmatched junction nucleotides: 11. CDR1 and CDR2 (germline): SGDLS, YYNGEE. The CDR3 consists of 15 residues. The CDR3 is CASSDGEGVMKTQYF. CDR3 in DNA: TGTGCCAGCAGCGACGGGGAGGGAGTGATGAAGACCCAGTACTTC.

This chain connects TRBV10-3 to TRBJ2-7, with 9 positions matching TRBD1. The length of the CDR3 is 13 residues. Germline V gene sequence: CDR1 ENHRY, CDR2 SYGVKD. J gave up 3 bases and V 6 bases, and 3 bases lay outside the gene matches. The CDR3 coding sequence is TGTGCCATCAGCCGGGACAGGGACTACGAGCAGTACTTC. The encoded protein is CAISRDRDYEQYF.